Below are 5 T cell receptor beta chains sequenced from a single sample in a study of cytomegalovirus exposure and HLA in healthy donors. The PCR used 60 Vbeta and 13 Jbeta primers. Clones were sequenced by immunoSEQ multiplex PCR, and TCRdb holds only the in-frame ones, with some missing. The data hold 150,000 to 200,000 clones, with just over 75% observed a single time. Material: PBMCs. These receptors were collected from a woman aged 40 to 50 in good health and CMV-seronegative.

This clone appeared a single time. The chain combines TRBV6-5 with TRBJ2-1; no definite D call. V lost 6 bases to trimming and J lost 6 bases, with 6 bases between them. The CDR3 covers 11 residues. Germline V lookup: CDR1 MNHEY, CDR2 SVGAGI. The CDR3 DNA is TGTGCCAGCAGCTCTAGCAATGAGCAGTTCTTC. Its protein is CASSSSNEQFF.

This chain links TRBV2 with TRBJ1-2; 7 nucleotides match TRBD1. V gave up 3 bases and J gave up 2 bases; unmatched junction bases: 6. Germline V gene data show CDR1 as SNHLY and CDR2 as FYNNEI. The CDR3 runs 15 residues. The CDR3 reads CASSDTLQGNYGYTF. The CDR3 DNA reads TGTGCCAGCAGTGACACTTTACAGGGGAACTATGGCTACACCTTC.

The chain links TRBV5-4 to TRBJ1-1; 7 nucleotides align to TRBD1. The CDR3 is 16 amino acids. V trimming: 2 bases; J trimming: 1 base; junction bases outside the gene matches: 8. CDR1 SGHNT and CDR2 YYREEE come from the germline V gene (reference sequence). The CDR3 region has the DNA TGTGCCAGCAGCTTCTTCTACAGGGGCGAGAACACTGAAGCTTTCTTT. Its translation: CASSFFYRGENTEAFF.

CDR3 protein: CASSPERVPQDEQFF. The CDR3 DNA reads TGTGCCAGCAGTCCTGAGCGGGTCCCCCAGGATGAGCAGTTCTTC. The chain is built from TRBV27 and TRBJ2-1, with a possible D match to TRBD2 (6 bases). V was trimmed by 5 bases and J by 8 bases, leaving 19 bases between them. Germline CDR1 reads MNHEY; CDR2 reads SMNVEV (reference sequence). This CDR3 has 15 residues.

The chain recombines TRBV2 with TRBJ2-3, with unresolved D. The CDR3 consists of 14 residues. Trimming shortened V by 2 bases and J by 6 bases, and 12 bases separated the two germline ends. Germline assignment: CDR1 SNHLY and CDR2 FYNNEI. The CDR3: CASSERESPDTQYF. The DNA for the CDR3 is TGTGCCAGCAGTGAACGTGAGTCCCCCGATACGCAGTATTTT.